These T cell receptor beta chains were read from a single sample in a study of cytomegalovirus exposure and HLA in healthy donors. Sequencing was performed with immunoSEQ multiplex PCR; in TCRdb, only in-frame clones are kept and a portion is missing. This sample has some 110,000 clones, with around 66% found just once. The sequenced sample consisted of PBMCs. The source of these receptors is a man younger than 35 in good health and CMV-seronegative. Each CDR3 is given with its conserved first and last residue. Not every row has a clone size; where given, it reads once, few, many or a size class.

clone size | V gene | CDR3 protein
once | TRBV2 | CASSGGGANEQFF
once | TRBV29-1 | CSVYTSGRATGELFF
few | TRBV29-1 | CSVEGAGLGPDTQYF
. | TRBV7-9 | CASSLGQGIAKNIQYF
few | TRBV19 | CASRIVDTHSYEQYF
. | TRBV5-6 | CASSSRRPTNEKLFF
few | TRBV7-2 | CASSPRSGRGAGELFF
. | TRBV5-6 | CASSFSYEQYF
. | TRBV5-4 | CASSLVGGSGNTIYF
once | TRBV2 | CASSVTGEVEAFF
. | TRBV6-5 | CASSSLAGQDQETQYF
. | TRBV6-6 | CASSAAGLAGSETQYF
. | TRBV5-1 | CASSAPTGTSSYEQYF
. | TRBV7-6 | CASSPLTGVYGNTIYF
. | TRBV21-1 | CASSNLNPDTIYF
. | TRBV7-9 | CASSQDAAQGQPQHF
. | TRBV15 | CATSMGGMEGYTF
. | TRBV6-1 | CASSEKRDSRRQPQHF
. | TRBV6-5 | CASSRDTGELFF
. | TRBV30 | CAWSILQGSEKLFF
. | TRBV27 | CASSYRANTEAFF
few | TRBV2 | CASSKDRSNQPQHF
. | TRBV5-1 | CASSSGLAGDPLSNTGELFF
few | TRBV6-6 | CASSVQERGEQYF
few | TRBV30 | CAWSVTGPTEAFF
. | TRBV6-1 | CASCEEGTGTGTNEQYF
. | TRBV15 | CATSRERAGGAQYF
. | TRBV28 | CASSLGQGGYGYTF
. | TRBV2 | CASRKTGGIADTQYF
. | TRBV7-8 | CASSHRWGTSGRLQETQYF
. | TRBV18 | CASSPLRTGYTGELFF
. | TRBV29-1 | CSVVPSTEAFF
. | TRBV30 | CAWTGVSGANVLTF
. | TRBV14 | CASSHGGDGPQHF
few | TRBV7-9 | CASTPGDLGVEQYF
once | TRBV30 | CAWKGQGSNYGYTF
few | TRBV28 | CASTLRLAGNYEQYF
. | TRBV5-4 | CASSSPGQTTYEQYF
. | TRBV2 | CASSELGGDGYTF
. | TRBV9 | CASSVAMSGGNTIYF
. | TRBV5-4 | CASSFQHENIQYF
. | TRBV4-1 | CASSHVDLGGRGYTF
few | TRBV6-5 | CASSEFGGQEAFF
. | TRBV5-1 | CASSLSQYNEQFF
. | TRBV19 | CASSVSGSGGYEQYF
. | TRBV11-2 | CASSSIQGRTDTQYF
. | TRBV7-8 | CASRRDSSELFF
. | TRBV7-9 | CASSLPGVHEQYF
. | TRBV7-9 | CASSWPGQGKSQTDTQYF
. | TRBV2 | CASSYNIAGGRTDTQYF
once | TRBV27 | CASSLSAGVNIQYF
few | TRBV5-1 | CASSLTGWDNQPQHF